This passage covers 9 T cell receptor beta chains from one sample sequenced in a study of T cells after posttransplantation cyclophosphamide. Generated by immunoSEQ multiplex PCR, the TCRdb table keeps only in-frame clones and is missing some. The sample is made up of more than 25,000 clones, none counted only once. Sequenced: PBMCs. All receptors derive from a man aged 45-65 years in good health, CMV-negative, and a related stem cell transplant donor.

This clone has ten or more counts. The chain recombines TRBV7-8 with TRBJ1-2; a weak D match, TRBD1 (5 bases). Trimming took 5 bases from V and 4 from J, leaving 20 bases between them. The CDR3 covers 16 residues. Germline V gives CDR1 SGHVS, CDR2 FQNEAQ. CDR3 amino acids: CASSPYPAGAIYGYTF. CDR3 in DNA: TGTGCCAGCAGCCCCTACCCCGCTGGGGCCATCTATGGCTACACCTTC.

Ten or more counts support this clone. This chain connects TRBV30 to TRBJ2-2; TRBD1 is a possible D gene (6 bases). The CDR3 spans 15 residues. Germline V CDR1 and CDR2: GTSNPN, SVGIG (reference sequence). With 3 bases removed from V and 4 bases from J, the gap between germline ends came to 15 bases. The CDR3 coding sequence is TGTGCCTGGAGATCCAGGGGTCAAAGCACCGGGGAGCTGTTTTTT. As protein: CAWRSRGQSTGELFF. Using reference TRBV30 and TRBJ2-2 for the parts outside the CDR3, the full variable domain is SQTIHQWPATLVQPVGSPLSLECTVEGTSNPNLYWYRQAAGRGLQLLFYSVGIGQISSEVPQNLSASRPQDRQFILSSKKLLLSDSGFYLCAWRSRGQSTGELFFGEGSRLTVL.

Ten or more counts support this clone. The V and J genes are TRBV5-1 and TRBJ2-2; D is undetermined. Deletions cut 4 bases from V and 1 base from J, with 11 bases between. Per germline, CDR1 SGHRS and CDR2 YFSETQ. The CDR3 loop spans 15 amino acids. CDR3 nucleotide sequence: TGCGCCAGCAGCGCCTCAGGTGGGAACACCGGGGAGCTGTTTTTT. This gives the protein CASSASGGNTGELFF.

This clone was found many times. The CDR3 is CASSGGLGTDTQYF. CDR3 DNA sequence: TGTGCCAGCAGCGGGGGCCTCGGCACAGATACGCAGTATTTT. The chain recombines TRBV7-3 with TRBJ2-3; D perhaps matches TRBD1 (6 bases). Trimming cost V 5 bases and J 1 base, with 10 bases left between them. Germline V gene lookup returns CDR1 SGHTA and CDR2 FQGTGA. The CDR3 is made up of 14 amino acids.

This clone occurred many times. J is TRBJ2-7 and V is TRBV28; D gene unclear. Germline loops: CDR1 MDHEN, CDR2 SYDVKM. The V end lost 2 bases, the J end lost 2 bases, and 4 bases lay between the germline ends. This CDR3 is 12 amino acids long. The CDR3 spells CASSLSAYEQYF. CDR3 bases: TGTGCCAGCAGTTTAAGCGCCTACGAGCAGTACTTC.

This clone was recorded at least ten times. The gene calls are TRBV5-1 and TRBJ1-2, with 7 bases that match TRBD1. Germline V gene data show CDR1 as SGHRS and CDR2 as YFSETQ. Trimming removed 0 bases from V and 4 bases from J; junction bases left unmatched: 3. This CDR3 is built from 14 residues. CDR3 coding DNA: TGCGCCAGCAGCTTGGTGGCAGGGGGCTATGGCTACACCTTC. It yields the protein CASSLVAGGYGYTF.

This clone was observed a few times. V and J are TRBV6-1 and TRBJ1-1, with 9 bases lining up with TRBD1. This CDR3 has 13 amino acids. CDR1 and CDR2 from the germline V gene are MNHNS and SASEGT. The junction had 4 bases not matched to a gene; V was cut back by 6 bases and J by 5 bases. CDR3 sequence (DNA): TGTGCCAGCAGGAACAGGGGGCGAACTGAAGCTTTCTTT. It encodes CASRNRGRTEAFF.

This clone was recorded many times. This rearrangement joins TRBV7-9 to TRBJ2-1; D unresolved. The CDR3 spans 14 residues. Germline lookup yields CDR1 SEHNR and CDR2 FQNEAQ (reference sequence). Trimming took 5 bases from V and 8 from J, leaving 16 bases between them. This chain's CDR3 is CASSHPNRLDEQFF. The CDR3 nucleotides are TGTGCCAGCAGCCACCCCAACCGGCTAGATGAGCAGTTCTTC.

There are many counts of this clone. The chain recombines TRBV27 with TRBJ2-6; D gene ambiguous. The CDR3 runs 15 residues. The germline V and J ends were trimmed by 1 base and 0 bases, with 4 bases remaining between them. In germline, CDR1 is MNHEY, CDR2 SMNVEV (reference sequence). CDR3 amino acids: CASSLWSSGANVLTF. CDR3 DNA: TGTGCCAGCAGTTTATGGAGCTCTGGGGCCAACGTCCTGACTTTC. The variable domain in full, completed from reference TRBV27 and TRBJ2-6, reads EAQVTQNPRYLITVTGKKLTVTCSQNMNHEYMSWYRQDPGLGLRQIYYSMNVEVTDKGDVPEGYKVSRKEKRNFPLILESPSPNQTSLYFCASSLWSSGANVLTFGAGSRLTVL.